These 15 T cell receptor beta chains originate from one sample sequenced in a study of blood T cell repertoires in COVID-19. Here immunoSEQ multiplex PCR was the method, and the copy in TCRdb shows in-frame clones only, minus some. The table records some 220,000 clones, around 85% of them present only once. Sequenced: peripheral blood. Receptors originate from a man aged 50 or older with COVID-19, enrolled during active disease.

The chain is built from TRBV7-2 and TRBJ2-5, with 15 bases matching TRBD2. V was clipped by 5 bases and J by 3 bases; unmatched bases: 4. CDR3 size: 16 residues. Per germline, CDR1 SGHTA and CDR2 FQGNSA. The CDR3 nucleotides are TGTGCCAGCAGCCAGGGACTAGCGGGGGGAAAAGAGACCCAGTACTTC. Amino acids: CASSQGLAGGKETQYF.

This chain uses TRBV27 with TRBJ1-1, with D possibly TRBD1 on 6 matching bases. This CDR3 has 13 residues. Germline assignment: CDR1 MNHEY and CDR2 SMNVEV (reference sequence). Trimming cost V 0 bases and J 4 bases, with 6 bases left between them. The CDR3 nucleotides are TGTGCCAGCAGTTTATCAGGGGGCACTGAAGCTTTCTTT. It is translated as CASSLSGGTEAFF.

Details on this clone: The sample holds other DNA sequences that translate to the same CDR3. The rearrangement joins TRBV12-3 or TRBV12-4 to TRBJ1-2; tentatively, D is TRBD1 (5 bases). The V and J ends lost 5 bases and 4 bases respectively, with 11 bases between them. CDR3 size: 13 residues. The DNA of the CDR3 is TGTGCCAGCAGTCTCGACAGATTCTATGGCTACACCTTC. Translated, it gives CASSLDRFYGYTF.

V usage is TRBV30 and J usage is TRBJ1-6; D is uncertain. Germline CDR1 reads GTSNPN; CDR2 reads SVGIG (reference sequence). V was trimmed by 5 bases and J by 0 bases, leaving 11 bases between them. The length of the CDR3 is 15 residues. The CDR3 reads CAWSQQSSYNSPLHF. CDR3 nucleotide sequence: TGTGCCTGGTCCCAACAAAGCTCCTATAATTCACCCCTCCACTTT.

The chain recombines TRBV28 with TRBJ2-7, with a weak D call TRBD1 (6 bases). CDR3 length: 12 residues. V lost 10 bases, J lost 1 base, and 11 bases lay in between. Germline-derived CDR1 and CDR2 are MDHEN and SYDVKM. CDR3 nucleotides: TGTGCCATTGGACAGCAATCCTACGAGCAGTACTTC. Its protein product is CAIGQQSYEQYF.

In this sample, this clone turned up once. CDR3 nucleotides: TGTGCCAGCAGCTCGCAAACCTCCGGGACAAATTCACCCCTCCACTTT. This codes for CASSSQTSGTNSPLHF. V gene TRBV9 combines with J gene TRBJ1-6, with a possible D match to TRBD1 (6 bases). Trimming removed 4 bases from V and 7 bases from J, with 18 bases in between. In germline, CDR1 is SGDLS, CDR2 YYNGEE. CDR3 size: 16 residues.

The chain is built from TRBV6-6 and TRBJ2-1, with 14 bases aligning to TRBD2. This CDR3 spans 20 amino acids. Trimming cost V 6 bases and J 0 bases; bases outside gene matches: 13. Germline CDR1 reads MNHNY; CDR2 reads SVGAGI (reference sequence). The DNA of the CDR3 is TGTGCCAGCAGCGCCGGGACTAGCGGGGGACGTAGATACTCCTACAATGAGCAGTTCTTC. Its translation is CASSAGTSGGRRYSYNEQFF.

This chain links TRBV28 with TRBJ1-6; tentative D call: TRBD1 (6 bases). From germline, CDR1 is MDHEN and CDR2 SYDVKM. Trimming pared 4 bases from V and 0 bases from J, leaving 13 bases between. There are 17 residues in the CDR3. In nucleotides, the CDR3 is TGTGCCAGCAGTTCCTGGACAGAGAGCTCCTATAATTCACCCCTCCACTTT. It is translated as CASSSWTESSYNSPLHF.

This clone was found once. The chain is built from TRBV3-1 (or the pseudogene TRBV3-2) and TRBJ1-1; D call uncertain. CDR1 is LGHDT and CDR2 is YNNKEL in the germline V gene (reference sequence). The CDR3 runs to 13 residues. V shed 4 bases and J shed 1 base, with 7 bases lying between them. The CDR3 DNA is TGTGCCAGCAGCCCTGACAAGAACACTGAAGCTTTCTTT. Protein product: CASSPDKNTEAFF.

This clone was observed a single time. This chain uses TRBV30 with TRBJ2-7, with 8 nucleotides matching TRBD2. Germline values: CDR1 GTSNPN, CDR2 SVGIG (reference sequence). J lost 3 bases, V lost 2 bases, and 3 bases had no gene match. The CDR3 has 13 residues. The CDR3 reads CAWSSGTSYEQYF. In DNA form, the CDR3 reads TGTGCCTGGAGTTCCGGGACTAGCTACGAGCAGTACTTC. Filled out from reference TRBV30 and TRBJ2-7, the complete variable domain reads SQTIHQWPATLVQPVGSPLSLECTVEGTSNPNLYWYRQAAGRGLQLLFYSVGIGQISSEVPQNLSASRPQDRQFILSSKKLLLSDSGFYLCAWSSGTSYEQYFGPGTRLTVT.

This chain uses TRBV15 with TRBJ2-1; TRBD2 is a possible D gene (5 bases). Trimming left V 1 base short and J 3 bases short, with 13 bases between. The CDR3 is 16 residues long. Germline V lookup: CDR1 LNHNV, CDR2 YYDKDF (reference sequence). The CDR3 nucleotides are TGTGCCACCAGCAGAGTCCGATCTAGCCTCTACAATGAGCAGTTCTTC. It is translated as CATSRVRSSLYNEQFF.

The chain couples TRBV7-6 to TRBJ1-1, with D perhaps matching TRBD1 (6 bases). V dropped 5 bases and J dropped 1 base, with 8 bases sitting between them. Germline values: CDR1 SGHVS, CDR2 FNYEAQ. This CDR3 is built from 13 residues. In DNA form, the CDR3 reads TGTGCCAGCAGCCGGGGACAGAACACTGAAGCTTTCTTT. Its protein is CASSRGQNTEAFF. The full variable domain, with the rest looked up from reference TRBV7-6 and TRBJ1-1, is GAGVSQSPRYKVTKRGQDVALRCDPISGHVSLYWYRQALGQGPEFLTYFNYEAQQDKSGLPNDRFSAERPEGSISTLTIQRTEQRDSAMYRCASSRGQNTEAFFGQGTRLTVV.

The chain uses TRBV5-4 and TRBJ2-1; TRBD1 is a possible D gene (5 bases). There are 15 residues in the CDR3. The V end was cut by 0 bases, the J end by 4 bases, with 11 bases between. From germline, CDR1 is SGHNT and CDR2 YYREEE (reference sequence). Written as DNA, the CDR3 is TGTGCCAGCAGCTTGGGTGACAGAACATACAATGAGCAGTTCTTC. Translation gives CASSLGDRTYNEQFF.

A few counts support this clone. J is TRBJ1-3 and V is TRBV10-3; the match to TRBD1 covers 7 bases. This CDR3 is built from 15 residues. CDR1 and CDR2 from the germline V gene are ENHRY and SYGVKD. V shed 4 bases and J 4 bases; nucleotides not matched to a gene: 7. CDR3 sequence (DNA): TGTGCCATCAGTGGACAGGGACGTTCGGGAAACACCATATATTTT. Translation gives CAISGQGRSGNTIYF.

The chain couples TRBV5-4 to TRBJ2-1; the match to TRBD2 covers 8 bases. This CDR3 is built from 17 residues. With 1 base clipped from V and 7 bases from J, the junction kept 13 bases outside the gene matches. Germline CDR1 is SGHNT and CDR2 is YYREEE (reference sequence). DNA for the CDR3: TGTGCCAGCAGCTTGCTGGGCGGGGGGCAAGGGCTGAATGAGCAGTTCTTC. This gives the protein CASSLLGGGQGLNEQFF.